This entry is about one T cell receptor (beta chain). Its antigen specificity is not known. Base quality data are lacking; no much larger clone is found one base away. The CDR3 measures 14 amino acids from cysteine to phenylalanine. Just CDR3 DNA is preserved here, 42 bases in frame from base 1. Via the germline V gene, CDR1 is ENHRY and CDR2 SYGVKD. V is pruned by 7 bases and J by 3 bases, leaving 8 bases of the junction without a gene match. These data originate in a study of CD8 T cells in ankylosing spondylitis (dated by TCRdb to 2016 to 2017). Study-level background: T cell receptor beta repertoires were profiled in healthy donors and ankylosing spondylitis patients so that disease-linked TCR variants could be found. The whole study cohort included about a hundred healthy donors and some 27 ankylosing spondylitis patients. Peripheral blood was sampled, and synovial fluid was also collected from ankylosing spondylitis patients.

What the study reported, not specific to this receptor: The disease-linked clones were reported as significantly enriched in matched synovial fluid samples from ankylosing spondylitis patients. Some TCR beta motif variants had previously been reported in synovial fluid and blood of reactive arthritis patients, which suggested common disease-initiation mechanisms. In peripheral blood, the disease-linked clones were found at relatively low frequencies and had a CD8+ phenotype. Blood from ankylosing spondylitis patients appeared to be characterized by a TCR beta motif composed of eight or nine highly homologous amino acid variants.

Sequencing relied on an Illumina HiSeq 2500. Quantitative 5'-RACE with molecular barcodes was the method used to prepare the TCR beta libraries. For the original study's pipeline: To identify disease-linked TCR variants, a new computational method was used, one built on a probabilistic model of VDJ rearrangement. In-frame beta chains were kept once TCRdb had trimmed the public reads at Q25 with fastp and called clones with MiXCR. When rows share a CDR3 protein, they turn into one entry using the most common DNA and genes. The V and J calls shown here were made by TCRdb, not taken from the authors' results. Recorded for this sample are over 600,000 distinct CDR3 sequences; under 20% of them occurred a single time. Together, the top ten hold over 15% of the sample.

The sequence is built from TRBV10-3 and TRBJ2-5; the junction holds 7 bases that match TRBD1. Sequences were obtained from blood, either unsorted or a sorted T cell fraction (not recorded which). The sequence was obtained from a male donor with ankylosing spondylitis. In nucleotide form, the sequence is TGTGCCATCAAGCGCGACAGGGCAGAAGAGACCCAGTACTTC. Its translation reads: CAIKRDRAEETQYF.